The text below deals with one T cell receptor (beta chain). Which antigen it targets is not known. No base quality information exists; no much larger clone differs at one position. The donors were healthy, HIV-negative adults who had no recently reported acute infections or vaccinations. All donors were Caucasian adults living in Nashville, Tennessee, USA. The CD8 memory samples were a combination of magnetically selected CD45RO+ cells and CCR7-negative CD45RA+ effector memory (TemRA) cells. Blood was collected by leukapheresis, and PBMCs were isolated by Ficoll-Histopaque density gradient centrifugation and then cryopreserved in liquid nitrogen vapor phase. Purity and quantity of every magnetically sorted T cell population were checked by analytical flow cytometry. Genomic DNA was isolated from every sorted fraction and measured by UV absorbance on a Nanodrop 2000c. This entry is derived from a study of shared clonotypes between healthy human individuals (TCRdb year 2020). In the study overall: A couple of women and three men aged 18 to 49 years were included in the cohort. Per donor, three plates each were used for CD4 naive and CD4 memory, two for CD8 naive, and one for CD8 memory. Blood TCR repertoires of a handful of healthy adults were deeply sequenced to estimate repertoire size and the extent of clonotype sharing between individuals. Different laboratories and diverse techniques were used to prepare libraries and sequence TCR repertoires, to increase sequencing depth and limit assay-specific biases. Leukapheresis yielded between about 0.8 and 8.9 billion PBMCs per donor. What the research found in general, with its limitations: Pairwise subsampling led to the expectation that sequencing depth would affect the degree of clonotype sharing among donors. Sampling was limited to blood, and TCR repertoires in tissue likely differ from TCR repertoires in blood. Larger estimated clonotype richness was generally found for naive subsets than for memory subsets. Because the study included a small number of donors, the genetic and exposure-history diversity represented was limited. Even with the large sequencing depth, rarefaction of the sorted-subset datasets indicated that sequencing was incomplete. Compared with non-shared clonotypes, the clonotypes found in all four sorted-subset donors had higher generation probabilities. When several donors were compared, the shared fraction of clonotypes was about 5.4% for naive CD4, approximately 3.3% for naive CD8, 2.3% for memory CD4, and about 0.36% for memory CD8.

V is pared back by 1 base and J by 1 base, with 14 bases lying between the germline termini. According to the germline V gene, CDR1 reads SGHVS and CDR2 reads FQNEAQ. The CDR3 has 16 amino acids, counting the end cysteine and phenylalanine. CDR3 DNA is the only sequence kept; it has 48 bases, read in frame from the first base. TCR CDR3 regions were amplified from genomic DNA by multiplex PCR using the deep immunoSEQ assay. Extracted genomic DNA from each cell subset was spread evenly across all wells of several immunoSEQ 96-well plates, with each plate serving as a replicate. Each replicate PCR for sorted subsets received approximately 200 ng genomic DNA, equal to tens of thousands of T cell genomes. Purified libraries were quantified with a Qubit 3.0 fluorometer, sized on a Bioanalyzer 2100, and re-quantified with the KAPA Library Quantification kit. Every immunoSEQ 96-well plate was sequenced on a separate single-read 150-cycle Illumina NextSeq 550 flow cell. As for the original processing: The immunoSEQ output contained only junctional sequences without quality scores, so filtering could not match that applied to full-length reads. Sequences were annotated with PyIR, a Python wrapper for IgBLAST v1.9, using IMGT germline references to assign V/J genes and CDR3. Reads were removed for weak V/J assignments (E-value above 1e-6), missing CDR3, stop codons, out-of-frame junctions, or ambiguous translated residues. V3J clonotypes were defined as sequences sharing the same inferred V gene, J gene, and CDR3 amino acid sequence. Percentage overlap between repertoires was computed as shared unique clonotypes divided by the size of the smaller repertoire. Richness of each repertoire was evaluated using RTK rarefaction, the Chao1 estimator, and Recon v2.1 estimates of unobserved clonotypes. OLGA was used to compute generation probabilities for all TCRbeta clonotypes that the gDNA method yielded from a few donors. Held by TCRdb, this immuneACCESS table contains in-frame sequences only and omits some clones. Under half of the omission traces to an unresolved V gene where checked; the cause of the rest is unknown. That table furnishes V, J and clone size, whereas the DNA furnished D and trimming. Counted in this sample were about 690,000 clones; less than 95% of them appeared once. The ten largest account for 34% of the sample.

The sequence derives from a young man in good health. Some clones in this sample may be carry-over from other donors' samples. Sequenced input: memory CD8+ T cells from PBMCs. The sample's cell subset or site label, decoded: CD45RO+ cells pooled with CCR7-negative TemRA cells. Rearrangement joined TRBV7-8 to TRBJ2-7; TRBD2 could be the D gene, as 6 bases match. Read as DNA, the sequence is TGTGCCAGCAGCTTAGTAGCAGCGGGTACATCCTACGAGCAGTACTTC. Its protein product is CASSLVAAGTSYEQYF.